These 20 T cell receptor beta chains originate from one sample sequenced in a study of blood T cell repertoires in COVID-19. Here immunoSEQ multiplex PCR was the method, and the copy in TCRdb shows in-frame clones only, minus some. The table records 350,000 or so clones, over 85% of them present only once. The sequenced sample was peripheral blood. The receptors were sampled from an older woman with COVID-19, enrolled during active disease.

V and J are TRBV29-1 and TRBJ1-1; TRBD1 matches at 11 bases. The CDR3 has 14 residues. V lost 6 bases and J lost 7; bases outside the gene matches: 10. The germline gives CDR1 SQVTM, CDR2 ANQGSEA. This CDR3 is CSVEKDRGRVEAFF. DNA for the CDR3: TGCAGCGTAGAAAAGGACAGGGGGCGCGTTGAAGCTTTCTTT.

The chain joins TRBV28 to TRBJ1-2; D may be TRBD1 (5 bases). Trimming cost V 5 bases and J 0 bases, with 10 bases left between them. Looked up from germline, CDR1 is MDHEN and CDR2 is SYDVKM. This CDR3 spans 14 amino acids. The CDR3 nucleotides read TGTGCCAGCAGTGCTGGGGGGGCTAACTATGGCTACACCTTC. It specifies CASSAGGANYGYTF.

The J gene is TRBJ1-5, the V gene TRBV29-1, with D possibly TRBD1 on 5 matching bases. CDR1 and CDR2 from the germline V gene are SQVTM and ANQGSEA. Trimming removed 4 bases at V and 4 bases at J, with 11 bases between. This CDR3 is 13 amino acids long. CDR3 sequence (DNA): TGCAGCGTTGTTTTTTCAGGGAATCAGCCCCAGCATTTT. This codes for CSVVFSGNQPQHF.

The J gene is TRBJ2-5, the V gene TRBV11-2; TRBD1 aligns across 8 bases. V shed 5 bases, J shed 4 bases, and the junction held 6 bases outside the gene matches. There are 14 residues in the CDR3. Germline assignment: CDR1 SGHAT and CDR2 FQNNGV. The CDR3 loop reads CASSRGQGGETQYF. The DNA for the CDR3 is TGTGCCAGCAGCCGAGGACAGGGAGGAGAGACCCAGTACTTC.

The chain has TRBV3-1 (or the pseudogene TRBV3-2) and TRBJ2-1; D is perhaps TRBD1 (6 bases). This CDR3 is 14 amino acids long. The V and J ends lost 6 bases and 5 bases respectively, with 14 bases between them. Germline CDR1 is LGHDT and CDR2 is YNNKEL (reference sequence). The CDR3 bases are TGTGCCAGCAGTCACCGGGACACACACAATGAGCAGTTCTTC. Translated, it gives CASSHRDTHNEQFF.

This chain joins TRBV5-1 and TRBJ2-2, with 10 bases that match TRBD2. The V gene end was trimmed by 1 base and the J gene end by 3 bases; junction bases not matched to a gene: 0. Germline CDR1 is SGHRS and CDR2 is YFSETQ. The CDR3 is 15 residues long. The CDR3 nucleotides are TGCGCCAGCAGCTTGCTAGCGGGGGACACCGGGGAGCTGTTTTTT. Translated, it gives CASSLLAGDTGELFF.

This clone was seen only a few times. V usage is TRBV6-5 and J usage is TRBJ2-7; 9 bases agree with TRBD2. The CDR3 consists of 15 residues. The germline gives CDR1 MNHEY, CDR2 SVGAGI. J was trimmed by 2 bases and V by 4 bases; bases with no gene match: 6. The CDR3 DNA follows: TGTGCCAGCAGTTCCCAGGGGACTAGCACCTACGAGCAGTACTTC. This codes for CASSSQGTSTYEQYF.

V usage is TRBV19 and J usage is TRBJ1-2; the match to TRBD1 covers 7 bases. Germline CDR1 LNHDA, CDR2 SQIVND (reference sequence). Trimming at V came to 3 bases and at J to 5 bases, leaving 9 bases not matched to a gene. The CDR3 runs 15 residues. The CDR3: CASSILTGNRYGYTF. Written as DNA, the CDR3 is TGTGCCAGTAGTATCTTGACAGGGAATCGGTATGGCTACACCTTC.

Here the CDR3 reads CASSWQSSGNTIYF. CDR3 sequence (DNA): TGTGCCAGCAGTTGGCAGTCCTCTGGAAACACCATATATTTT. The V gene is TRBV27, the J gene TRBJ1-3; D is ambiguous. CDR3 length: 14 residues. The ends were cut back, 4 bases at V and 0 bases at J, with 7 bases in the middle. CDR1 and CDR2 (germline): MNHEY, SMNVEV (reference sequence).

The chain couples TRBV6-5 to TRBJ2-1; 10 positions match TRBD2. Trimming cost V 4 bases and J 3 bases; bases outside gene matches: 3. CDR1 is MNHEY, CDR2 SVGAGI, per germline. This CDR3 is 15 amino acids long. The CDR3 region is CASSSVAGGYNEQFF. CDR3 in DNA: TGTGCCAGCAGTTCTGTAGCGGGGGGCTACAATGAGCAGTTCTTC.

V and J are TRBV5-4 and TRBJ1-1, with D perhaps matching TRBD1 (6 bases). V lost 1 base, J lost 3 bases, and 7 bases lay in between. There are 13 residues in the CDR3. CDR1 and CDR2 (germline): SGHNT, YYREEE (reference sequence). The CDR3 region is CASSLQGYTEAFF. In nucleotides, the CDR3 is TGTGCCAGCAGCTTGCAGGGGTACACTGAAGCTTTCTTT.

This chain links TRBV18 with TRBJ1-2; D is unresolved. Germline values: CDR1 KGHSH, CDR2 LQKENI. CDR3 length: 17 residues. Trimming pared 3 bases from V and 0 bases from J, leaving 17 bases between. Here the CDR3 reads CASSPRRNPRANYGYTF. CDR3 nucleotides: TGTGCCAGCTCACCCCGACGGAACCCTAGAGCTAACTATGGCTACACCTTC.

The sample holds a few counts of this clone. This chain uses TRBV2 with TRBJ1-2; 8 bases map to TRBD1. CDR1 is SNHLY, CDR2 FYNNEI, per germline. The CDR3 runs 13 residues. V lost 7 bases and J lost 5; bases outside the gene matches: 6. Written as DNA, the CDR3 is TGTGCCAGCAATACAGGGGGGCGGTATGGCTACACCTTC. It codes for CASNTGGRYGYTF.

The chain has TRBV4-1 and TRBJ1-6, with 8 bases that match TRBD1. There are 16 residues in the CDR3. CDR1 is MGHRA, CDR2 YSYEKL, per germline. V gave up 4 bases and J gave up 7 bases; unmatched junction bases: 9. The CDR3, as DNA: TGCGCCAGCAGCCGTATGTGGGGACAGGAGAATTCACCCCTCCACTTT. Translated, it gives CASSRMWGQENSPLHF.

This chain links TRBV5-4 with TRBJ1-6; D may be TRBD1 (6 bases). Germline loops: CDR1 SGHNT, CDR2 YYREEE (reference sequence). The CDR3 runs to 14 residues. V gave up 4 bases and J gave up 4 bases, with 9 bases separating them. The CDR3 protein is CASSVTGYNSPLHF. In nucleotides, the CDR3 is TGTGCCAGCAGCGTCACAGGGTATAATTCACCCCTCCACTTT. The full variable domain, rest sourced from reference TRBV5-4 and TRBJ1-6, is ETGVTQSPTHLIKTRGQQVTLRCSSQSGHNTVSWYQQALGQGPQFIFQYYREEENGRGNFPPRFSGLQFPNYSSELNVNALELDDSALYLCASSVTGYNSPLHFGNGTRLTVT.

For the CDR3, the DNA is TGTGCCAGCACACAGGGGGCGGCAGGGAATCAGCCCCAGCATTTT. Translation gives CASTQGAAGNQPQHF. The genes are TRBV6-5 and TRBJ1-5, with 9 bases identical to TRBD1. In germline, CDR1 is MNHEY, CDR2 SVGAGI. Trimming cost V 7 bases and J 4 bases; bases outside gene matches: 8. This CDR3 region has 15 residues.

V usage is TRBV11-2 and J usage is TRBJ2-2; the match to TRBD2 covers 7 bases. This CDR3 has 15 amino acids. With 4 bases clipped from V and 6 bases from J, the junction kept 8 bases outside the gene matches. Per the germline V gene, CDR1 is SGHAT and CDR2 is FQNNGV. CDR3 coding DNA: TGTGCCAGCAGCTGGAGCGGGACCCCGCCCGGGGAGCTGTTTTTT. The encoded protein is CASSWSGTPPGELFF.

The chain links TRBV7-3 to TRBJ1-2, with 7 bases aligning to TRBD1. Germline CDR1 and CDR2: SGHTA and FQGTGA. This CDR3 contains 15 residues. With 5 bases clipped from V and 5 bases from J, the junction kept 11 bases outside the gene matches. CDR3 sequence: CASSHTRDSRYGYTF. The CDR3 DNA sequence: TGTGCCAGCAGCCACACCAGGGACAGCCGTTATGGCTACACCTTC.

V gene TRBV28 combines with J gene TRBJ1-2; no definite D call. V dropped 1 base and J dropped 6 bases, with 9 bases sitting between them. The CDR3 contains 13 residues. Germline V gene lookup returns CDR1 MDHEN and CDR2 SYDVKM. The CDR3 loop is CASSLFSGHGYTF. The CDR3 region has the DNA TGTGCCAGCAGTTTATTTTCTGGGCATGGCTACACCTTC.

The rearrangement links TRBV5-1 to TRBJ1-2; D is unclear. The ends were cut back, 4 bases at V and 5 bases at J, with 21 bases in the middle. This CDR3 has 16 residues. Germline-derived CDR1 and CDR2 are SGHRS and YFSETQ. CDR3 amino acids: CASSLGRSGGDYGYTF. For the CDR3, the DNA is TGCGCCAGCAGCCTAGGACGGAGCGGCGGTGATTATGGCTACACCTTC. Together with reference TRBV5-1 and TRBJ1-2, the CDR3 gives the full variable domain: KAGVTQTPRYLIKTRGQQVTLSCSPISGHRSVSWYQQTPGQGLQFLFEYFSETQRNKGNFPGRFSGRQFSNSRSEMNVSTLELGDSALYLCASSLGRSGGDYGYTFGSGTRLTVV.